A selection of T cell receptor beta chains follows, all from one sample in a study of blood T cell repertoires in COVID-19. The table came from immunoSEQ multiplex PCR; TCRdb's copy has only in-frame clones and leaves some out. The sample has about 140,000 clones, 77% seen once. The source material was peripheral blood. Receptors were obtained from a woman between 45 and 60 years old with active or convalescent COVID-19. Both conserved end residues are part of each CDR3. Fields, in order: J gene, V gene, D gene, CDR3 DNA, CDR3 protein. The D gene is left open where the match is weak.

>TRBJ1-6|TRBV7-9|.
TGTGCCAGCAGCTTAGACCGAGCCCCCCTCCACTTT
CASSLDRAPLHF
>TRBJ2-5|TRBV7-2|TRBD1
TGTGCCAGCAGCTCACAGGGGGTCCAAGAGACCCAGTACTTC
CASSSQGVQETQYF
>TRBJ1-1|TRBV2|.
TGTGCCAGCAGCCTGGGCCCCGCTGGCACTGAAGCTTTCTTT
CASSLGPAGTEAFF
>TRBJ2-7|TRBV5-1|TRBD1
TGCGCCAGCAGCGGGACAGGGTCCTACGAGCAGTACTTC
CASSGTGSYEQYF
>TRBJ2-7|TRBV18|TRBD2
TGTGCCAGCTCACCAATGGCTAGCGGGGGGGCTGAGTACGAGCAGTACTTC
CASSPMASGGAEYEQYF
>TRBJ2-1|TRBV2|TRBD1
TGTGCCAGCAGTGGACAGGGTCTGACCTACAATGAGCAGTTCTTC
CASSGQGLTYNEQFF
>TRBJ2-3|TRBV19|.
TGTGCCAGTAGTATGTCTCAGTTCACAGATACGCAGTATTTT
CASSMSQFTDTQYF
>TRBJ1-4|TRBV7-2|TRBD1
TGTGCCAGCAGCTTGACCCCGGGACAGGGGTCTGAAAAACTGTTTTTT
CASSLTPGQGSEKLFF
>TRBJ2-4|TRBV28|.
TGTGCCAGCAGTTTAGGACAGAGGGCCAAAAACATTCAGTACTTC
CASSLGQRAKNIQYF
>TRBJ2-3|TRBV6-2/TRBV6-3|TRBD2
TGTGCCAGCAGTACCAGGACTAGCGACACAACAGATACGCAGTATTTT
CASSTRTSDTTDTQYF
>TRBJ2-3|TRBV5-6|TRBD1
TGTGCCAGCAGCTTCCAGGGGGCAAGCACAGATACGCAGTATTTT
CASSFQGASTDTQYF
>TRBJ1-1|TRBV28|.
TGTGCCAGCAGACCTAATGGCAGGGCTGAAGCTTTCTTT
CASRPNGRAEAFF
>TRBJ2-3|TRBV30|TRBD2
TGTGCCTGGAGCCCGGGGAGTAGCGGGGTAACGACAGATACGCAGTATTTT
CAWSPGSSGVTTDTQYF
>TRBJ1-6|TRBV6-5|.
TGTGCCAGCAGTCTTTCGGGGTCGGGTTCACCCCTCCACTTT
CASSLSGSGSPLHF
>TRBJ1-6|TRBV9|.
TGTGCCAGCAGCGTAGAGGGGGTTAATTCACCCCTCCACTTT
CASSVEGVNSPLHF